The present T cell receptor (beta chain) was sequenced within a study of PD-1 blockade in classical Hodgkin lymphoma. Only in-frame clones appear in the TCRdb table, and some are missing; sequencing was by immunoSEQ multiplex PCR. The sample has roughly 30,000 clones, roughly 89% seen once. Time point defined: newly diagnosed, previously untreated cHL patient sample. Isolation of CD4+ T cells from thawed PBMCs was performed by magnetic negative selection. The receptor comes from a human donor with classical Hodgkin lymphoma. Sequencing was carried out using CD4+ T cells from blood.

The CDR3 here is CASSRYQRGYTDTQYF. CDR3 in DNA: TGTGCCAGCAGTCGGTACCAGCGGGGTTACACAGATACGCAGTATTTT. J is TRBJ2-3 and V is TRBV2; 7 positions match TRBD2. Per germline, CDR1 SNHLY and CDR2 FYNNEI. The V segment lost 5 bases and the J segment 2 bases; nucleotides outside the gene matches: 10. This CDR3 region has 16 residues.